This is a list of T cell receptor beta chains from one sample in a study of blood T cell repertoires in COVID-19. Here immunoSEQ multiplex PCR was the method, and the copy in TCRdb shows in-frame clones only, minus some. Found here are some 160,000 clones, 79% of them singletons; the top ten hold around 20%. The source material was PBMCs or T cells enriched from blood (not recorded which). The receptors derive from a woman aged 65 to 85 in a cohort exposed to, infected with or recovered from COVID-19 (not recorded which). The CDR3 runs from the conserved cysteine through the conserved F or W. Not all rows give a size; the values are once, few, many and, for expanded clones, a class.

j_gene	abundance	v_gene	CDR3aa
TRBJ1-2	many	TRBV6-1	CASSEASSGGSF
TRBJ2-7	-	TRBV19	CATARLVGQAEQYF
TRBJ1-5	-	TRBV30	CAWSRARHQPQHF
TRBJ1-1	-	TRBV19	CASSINTRNTEAFF
TRBJ1-3	-	TRBV25-1	CASSEDSASGNTIYF
TRBJ2-1	-	TRBV28	CASSPVPGLAGGLNEQFF
TRBJ2-2	-	TRBV7-9	CASSPRGINTGELFF
TRBJ2-7	few	TRBV28	CASRIGGGPYEQYF
TRBJ1-4	-	TRBV19	CATRDRGYEKLFF
TRBJ2-3	few	TRBV29-1	CSVEGTGDSTDTQYF
TRBJ2-3	-	TRBV3-1/TRBV3-2	CASSPGTGADTQYF
TRBJ2-1	-	TRBV28	CASSPSGGGRNEQFF
TRBJ2-1	-	TRBV9	CASSVTGFDEQFF
TRBJ2-4	-	TRBV18	CASSPTSGQTGNIQYF
TRBJ1-3	-	TRBV28	CASRGTSKGNTIYF
TRBJ2-7	-	TRBV24-1	CATSGVAGDRVSYEQYF
TRBJ2-7	-	TRBV5-1	CASSYDTILADEQYF
TRBJ1-1	-	TRBV10-3	CAISESGGRGLAFF
TRBJ1-1	few	TRBV28	CASSETPGQGNTEAFF
TRBJ1-1	-	TRBV20-1	CSASITGGPGGTEAFF
TRBJ2-3	-	TRBV7-2	CASSLTSGSGADTQYF
TRBJ2-2	-	TRBV5-1	CASSLEGGTGELFF
TRBJ2-7	-	TRBV28	CASSLPPHPSGRAYEQYF
TRBJ2-1	few	TRBV18	CASSAGLSSYNEQFF
TRBJ1-5	-	TRBV28	CASSSGQADQPQHF
TRBJ2-3	-	TRBV14	CASSRGTSGTDTQYF
TRBJ2-1	-	TRBV28	CASSPRTSGRDEQFF
TRBJ2-1	-	TRBV2	CASSEGQGRNEQFF
TRBJ2-1	-	TRBV30	CASHKWRELSNEQFF
TRBJ2-3	-	TRBV5-1	CASSLGASETDTQYF
TRBJ2-7	once	TRBV19	CASSANNWDRGRHEQYF
TRBJ2-1	-	TRBV5-1	CASRPTSGGTYNEQFF
TRBJ2-1	-	TRBV12-3/TRBV12-4	CASSFPGNNEQFF
TRBJ1-1	few	TRBV7-9	CASSLGQAWEAFF
TRBJ2-3	-	TRBV5-1	CASSFGGASTDTQYF
TRBJ2-4	once	TRBV5-1	CASSLEGQGVNIQYF
TRBJ1-5	-	TRBV5-8	CASSLGQARGTQHF
TRBJ2-7	-	TRBV29-1	CSVWLAGIYEQYF
TRBJ2-1	-	TRBV19	CASSIDSHNEQFF
TRBJ2-1	-	TRBV19	CASSGTSGRGQFF
TRBJ2-2	-	TRBV5-1	CASSSAPQGGTGELFF
TRBJ2-7	-	TRBV7-8	CASSAGQGFYEQYF
TRBJ2-7	-	TRBV25-1	CASMGLAGEQYF
TRBJ2-7	few	TRBV4-1	CASSQGPGQGSREQYF
TRBJ2-5	once	TRBV6-5	CASRAGYRGQETQYF
TRBJ2-1	few	TRBV28	CASSPGTSATNEQFF
TRBJ1-1	-	TRBV5-4	CASSLARGGSGNTEAFF
TRBJ1-2	-	TRBV28	CASVGGGHGYTF
TRBJ1-1	-	TRBV10-3	CAITSEASPEAFF